The sequence of this TCR beta chain was determined in a study of beta chain features in type 1 diabetes. Study-level background: Cell yields, gender and age were similar in healthy donors and patients. General study results and limits: PCR might show a preference for shorter templates, equally across patients and controls.

The CDR3 contains 15 residues. The V and J ends lost 3 bases and 2 bases respectively, with 11 bases between them. The germline V gene encodes CDR1 SNHLY and CDR2 FYNNEI. Isolated RNA was reverse transcribed in full, so expressed TCRB transcripts were sequenced. Assay used: immunoSEQ multiplex PCR; TCRdb lists only in-frame clones, some missing. This sample has fewer than 350,000 clones, with around 7.3% found just once. This clone occurred many times. Its matching antigen is unknown. Every sorted population was more than 95% pure. The sample consisted of central memory CD4+ T cells from blood. The chain employs TRBV2 and TRBJ1-5; weak D call: TRBD1 (6 bases). The TCR originated in a woman aged 18-29 years in good health. The CDR3 loop is CASSDRGLGNQPQHF. CDR3 nucleotides: TGTGCCAGCAGTGACAGGGGCCTTGGCAATCAGCCCCAGCATTTT.